This T cell receptor beta chain stems from a study of blood T cell repertoires in COVID-19. Per the study methods: Nucleated cell number was recorded as an estimate derived from reference gene primer amplification. Using immunoSEQ multiplex PCR, the repertoire was profiled, and TCRdb retains in-frame clones only, with some absent. V and J calls plus clone size are reproduced from that table; the DNA served to infer D and trimming. The data show a few hundred thousand clones, about 90% seen once. Before they entered the study, exposed participants had met a COVID-19 case within 2 weeks. Specimen: PBMCs or T cells enriched from blood (not recorded which). The sequence derives from a young man who had been exposed to COVID-19.

The DNA of the CDR3 is TGTGCCTGGAGTACCGGGACAGGTAATTTTGAGCAGTTCTTC. Protein product: CAWSTGTGNFEQFF. The rearrangement uses TRBV30 and TRBJ2-1; 8 nucleotides agree with TRBD1. In germline, CDR1 is GTSNPN, CDR2 SVGIG (reference sequence). The CDR3 consists of 14 residues. V trimming: 2 bases; J trimming: 9 bases; junction bases outside the gene matches: 9.